This TCR beta chain came from a study of T cell repertoires in cytomegalovirus infection. Study-level information: HLA-B-restricted CMV epitopes that are well studied were used alongside recently identified HLA-C-restricted ones. In public TCR beta signatures, there were indications of both CMV infection and matching HLA type.

This clonotype has more than one count but fewer than ten. Its antigen remains unknown. The study, taken as a whole, reports: Dominating the ex vivo response were TCR beta clonotypes that were CMV-specific and HLA-C-restricted. The study identified carriers of CMV plus the relevant HLA from cumulative public TCR beta family frequency.

One entry per CDR3 protein results from TCRdb running MiXCR on the reads. Among about 310,000 distinct CDR3 sequences listed, roughly 25% were seen once. Trimming removed 2 bases from V and 2 bases from J; junction bases left unmatched: 5. This CDR3 region has 16 residues. The chain is built from TRBV12-3 or TRBV12-4 and TRBJ2-5, with 10 bases that match TRBD2. The sample here was cultured PBMCs, taken from culture after CMV antigen stimulation. This receptor was identified in a human donor in good health (CMV status not recorded). Some clones in this sample may be carry-over from other donors' samples. The CDR3 bases are TGTGCCAGCAGTTTACTGGGGACTAGCGAACAAGAGACCCAGTACTTC. Protein: CASSLLGTSEQETQYF.